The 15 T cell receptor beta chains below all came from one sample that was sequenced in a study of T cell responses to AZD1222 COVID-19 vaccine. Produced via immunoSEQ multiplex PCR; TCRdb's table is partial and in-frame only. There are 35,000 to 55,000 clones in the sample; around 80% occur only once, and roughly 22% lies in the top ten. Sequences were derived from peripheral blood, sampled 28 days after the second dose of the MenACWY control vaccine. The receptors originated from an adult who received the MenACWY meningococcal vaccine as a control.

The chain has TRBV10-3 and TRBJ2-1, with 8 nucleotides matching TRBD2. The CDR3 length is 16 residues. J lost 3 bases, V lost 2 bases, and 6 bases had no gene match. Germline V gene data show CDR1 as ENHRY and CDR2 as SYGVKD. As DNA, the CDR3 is TGTGCCATCAGTGAGCTAGCGGGTCTAAGCTACAATGAGCAGTTCTTC. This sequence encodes CAISELAGLSYNEQFF.

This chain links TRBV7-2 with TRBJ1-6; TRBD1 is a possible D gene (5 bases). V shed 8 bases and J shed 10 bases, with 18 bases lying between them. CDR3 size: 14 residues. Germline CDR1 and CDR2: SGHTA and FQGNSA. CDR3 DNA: TGTGCCAGCCCAGAGCCGGGGGTAGAATCACCCCTCCACTTT. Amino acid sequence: CASPEPGVESPLHF.

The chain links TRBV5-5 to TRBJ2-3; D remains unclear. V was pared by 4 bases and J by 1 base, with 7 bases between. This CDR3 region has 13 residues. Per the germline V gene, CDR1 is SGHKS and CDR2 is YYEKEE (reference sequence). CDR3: CASSRSGTDTQYF. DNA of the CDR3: TGTGCCAGCAGCAGGAGCGGCACAGATACGCAGTATTTT.

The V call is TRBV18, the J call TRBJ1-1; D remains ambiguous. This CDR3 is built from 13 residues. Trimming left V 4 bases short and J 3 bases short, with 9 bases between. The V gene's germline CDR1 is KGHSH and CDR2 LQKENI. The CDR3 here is CASSRTVDTEAFF. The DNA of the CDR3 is TGTGCCAGCTCACGAACGGTTGACACTGAAGCTTTCTTT.

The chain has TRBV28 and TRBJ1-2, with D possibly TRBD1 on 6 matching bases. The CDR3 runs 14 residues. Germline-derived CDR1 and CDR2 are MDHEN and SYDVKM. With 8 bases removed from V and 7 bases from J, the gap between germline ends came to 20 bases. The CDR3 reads CASLFPGAGSGYTF. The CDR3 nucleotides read TGTGCCAGCCTTTTCCCGGGGGCTGGTTCTGGCTACACCTTC.

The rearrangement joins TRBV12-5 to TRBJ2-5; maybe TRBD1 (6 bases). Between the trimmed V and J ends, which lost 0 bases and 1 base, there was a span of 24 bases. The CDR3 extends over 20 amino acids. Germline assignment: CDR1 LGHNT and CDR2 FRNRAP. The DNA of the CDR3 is TGTGCTAGTGGTTTGGTACAATCTCCTCTGGTCCGGGACACCCAAGAGACCCAGTACTTC. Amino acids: CASGLVQSPLVRDTQETQYF.

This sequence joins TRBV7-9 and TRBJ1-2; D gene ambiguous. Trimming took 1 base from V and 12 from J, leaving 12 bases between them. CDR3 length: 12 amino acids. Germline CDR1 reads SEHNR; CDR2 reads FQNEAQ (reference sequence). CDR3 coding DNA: TGTGCCAGCAGCTTAGAGGTGGTAGGGCACACCTTC. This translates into CASSLEVVGHTF. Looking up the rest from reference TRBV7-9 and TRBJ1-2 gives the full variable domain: DTGVSQNPRHKITKRGQNVTFRCDPISEHNRLYWYRQTLGQGPEFLTYFQNEAQLEKSRLLSDRFSAERPKGSFSTLEIQRTEQGDSAMYLCASSLEVVGHTFGSGTRLTVV.

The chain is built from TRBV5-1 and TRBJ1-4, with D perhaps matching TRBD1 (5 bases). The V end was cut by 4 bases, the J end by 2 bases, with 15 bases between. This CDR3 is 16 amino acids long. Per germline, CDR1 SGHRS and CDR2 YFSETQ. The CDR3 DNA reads TGCGCCAGCAGCCTCCCCCAGGGTATTACTAATGAAAAACTGTTTTTT. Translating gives CASSLPQGITNEKLFF.

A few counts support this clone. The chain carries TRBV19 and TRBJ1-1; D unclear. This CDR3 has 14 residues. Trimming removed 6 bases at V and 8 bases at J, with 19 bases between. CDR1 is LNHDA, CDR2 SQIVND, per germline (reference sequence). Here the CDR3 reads CASSPGSSTSEAFF. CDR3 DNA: TGTGCCAGTAGCCCCGGGTCCAGCACCTCCGAAGCTTTCTTT.

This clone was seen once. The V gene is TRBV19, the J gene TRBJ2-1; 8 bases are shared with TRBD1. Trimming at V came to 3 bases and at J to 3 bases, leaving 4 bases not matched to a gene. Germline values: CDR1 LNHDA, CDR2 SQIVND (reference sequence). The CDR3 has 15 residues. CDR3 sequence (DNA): TGTGCCAGTAGTATGGACAGGGTCAGCTACAATGAGCAGTTCTTC. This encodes CASSMDRVSYNEQFF.

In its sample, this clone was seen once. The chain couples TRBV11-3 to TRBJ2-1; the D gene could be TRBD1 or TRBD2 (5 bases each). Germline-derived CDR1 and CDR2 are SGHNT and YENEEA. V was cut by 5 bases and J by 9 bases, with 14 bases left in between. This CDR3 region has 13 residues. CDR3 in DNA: TGTGCCAGCAGCGACTATTCGAGGGGTGAGCAGTTCTTC. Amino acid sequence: CASSDYSRGEQFF.

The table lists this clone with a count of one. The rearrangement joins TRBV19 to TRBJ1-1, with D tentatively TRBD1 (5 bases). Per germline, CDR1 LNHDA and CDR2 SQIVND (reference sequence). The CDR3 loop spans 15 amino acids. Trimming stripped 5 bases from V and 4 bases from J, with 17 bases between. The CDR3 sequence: CASSPTDIFSTEAFF. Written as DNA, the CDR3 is TGTGCCAGTAGTCCCACGGACATTTTCTCCACTGAAGCTTTCTTT.

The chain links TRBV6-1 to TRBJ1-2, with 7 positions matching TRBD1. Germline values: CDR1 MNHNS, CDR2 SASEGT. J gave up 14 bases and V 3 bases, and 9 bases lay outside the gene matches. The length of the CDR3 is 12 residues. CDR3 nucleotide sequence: TGTGCCAGCAGTGACCCGACAGGGAGCCGGACCTTC. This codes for CASSDPTGSRTF.

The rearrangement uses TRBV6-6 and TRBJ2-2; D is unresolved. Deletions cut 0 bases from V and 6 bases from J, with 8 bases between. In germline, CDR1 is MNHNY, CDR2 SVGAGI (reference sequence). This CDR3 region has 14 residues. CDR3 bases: TGTGCCAGCAGTTACTCGCTGTGGGCCGGGGAGCTGTTTTTT. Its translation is CASSYSLWAGELFF.

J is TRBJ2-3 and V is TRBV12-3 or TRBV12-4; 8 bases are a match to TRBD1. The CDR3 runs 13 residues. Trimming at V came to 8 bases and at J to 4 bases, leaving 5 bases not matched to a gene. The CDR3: CASGQGMADTQYF. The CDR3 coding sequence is TGTGCCAGCGGACAGGGTATGGCAGATACGCAGTATTTT.